Described below is a single TCR beta chain sequence and its context. The antigen is unknown. These data originate in a study of cytomegalovirus exposure and HLA in healthy donors. The CDR3 extends over 13 amino acids. Germline CDR1 GTSNPN, CDR2 SVGIG (reference sequence). The germline V and J ends were trimmed by 1 base and 2 bases, with 7 bases remaining between them. The PCR had 60 Vbeta and 13 Jbeta primers. Using immunoSEQ multiplex PCR, the repertoire was profiled, and TCRdb retains in-frame clones only, with some absent. Of under 150,000 clones listed, roughly 83% are singletons. Study findings and constraints: Previous analysis showed most TCR beta V segments were productive about 87% or about 30% of the time. In a later analysis, parvovirus B19, influenza, CMV and Epstein-Barr virus appeared linked to several top co-occurrence clusters. No immune exposure information besides CMV serostatus was available.

The specimen sequenced was PBMCs. The receptor's source is a girl aged 2-15 years in good health and CMV-seronegative. The V call is TRBV30, the J call TRBJ2-3; D is possibly TRBD2 (5 bases). DNA for the CDR3: TGTGCCTGGAGTGCGGGGAACACAGATACGCAGTATTTT. This gives the protein CAWSAGNTDTQYF.